This T cell receptor beta chain comes out of a study of blood T cells in healthy people across ages (dated by TCRdb to about 2015). The study in broad terms: In model experiments, template switching captured roughly one uniquely barcoded TCR beta cDNA molecule for every two T cells. To track age-related changes in TCR beta repertoire diversity, the study relied on deep sequencing normalized with unique cDNA molecular identifiers. Four age groups were formed from the donors: young (average about 16 years), middle-aged (approximately 40), aged (about 68) and long-lived (less than 85). For two donors (one aged 18 to 30 and one aged 80 or older), the study analyzed two additional independent replicas of 1 million unique cDNA reads from the same blood draw. The investigation overall reported the following: Estimates of total diversity from one million sequenced T cells were regarded as lower bounds and underestimates. The long-lived group showed more naive CD4+ T cells, fewer expanded clones and increased TCR diversity than the aged group, suggesting age selection. Conclusive comparison of naive and antigen-experienced compartments was prevented by the profiling of bulk unsorted PBMCs. There was a strong correlation between observed TCR beta diversity and the percentage of naive T cells measured by flow cytometry. Donor CMV infection status was unknown, potentially confounding age-related changes in expanded clonotypes. Observed TCR beta diversity per million T cells fell roughly linearly with age, and a significant reduction was already apparent by age roughly 40.

In the case of this clonotype: Its antigen is not yet known. Base qualities are not provided; no much larger clone lies one nucleotide away.

The approximately 40 donors, aged about 6 to 95 years, were systemically healthy Caucasian individuals from Russia. Around 9.8 milliliters of peripheral blood were collected from each donor into EDTA-treated Vacutainer tubes. Ficoll-Paque density-gradient centrifugation was used to isolate PBMCs, with at least 7 million obtained per sample. Total RNA, at least 6 micrograms per sample, was extracted from PBMCs with Trizol reagent. For every donor, flow cytometry on a PBMC aliquot measured the percentage of naive CD45RAhigh/CD27high T cells. The CDR3 sequence holds 14 residues, the cysteine and phenylalanine included. Only the CDR3 part of the read is kept: 42 bases, read in frame from the first base. V loses 7 bases of germline sequence and J loses 6 bases, and the interval between the two ends is 18 bases. Reading the germline V gene (reference sequence) gives CDR1 MNHEY and CDR2 SMNVEV. Library method: 5' RACE. TCRdb names Illumina HiSeq 2500 as the instrument used. The second PCR ran for roughly 7 to 11 cycles and used a J-beta primer mix along with a sample-barcoded 5' primer. Each TCR beta cDNA molecule received a unique molecular identifier from a template-switch 5' adaptor carrying 12 random nucleotides. Each sample yielded at least 2.5 million CDR3-containing paired-end reads. First-strand cDNA synthesis was performed from all RNA using the Mint cDNA synthesis kit, with priming by a TRBC-specific oligonucleotide. Following uracil-DNA glycosylase treatment, a first 18-cycle PCR with universal primers M1SS and BC2_uni_R was performed on all cDNA. The authors' analysis ran thus. For normalization, 1 million high-quality reads were randomly selected from each sample, with every read carrying a distinct molecular identifier. Instead of being binned into consensus sequences, reads that shared molecular identifiers were thrown out. CDR3 identification, clonotype clustering and error correction used MiTCR with a Q25 quality threshold and the strictest error-elimination algorithm. A nonparametric unseen species model with Euler transformation was used to estimate lower-bound total TCR beta diversity. The public reads were quality trimmed at Q25 with fastp and then assembled into clones with MiXCR by TCRdb, keeping productive beta chains. Identical CDR3 protein sequences are pooled into one entry, listed with their most common genes and DNA. TCRdb's processing, not the authors', yielded these V and J calls. The sample contains hundreds of thousands of distinct CDR3 sequences, about 25% of them found a single time. The leading ten clones occupy just under 9% of the sample.

This sample also belongs to another study, concerning T cells of mothers and their children. Per the second study: Nine systemically healthy Caucasian individuals, comprising three mothers and their six children, were included as donors. cDNA synthesis used all of the extracted RNA, with approximately 1.4 ug of RNA in each 15 ul reaction. In the second PCR, the M1S primer added sample barcodes and 2-4 random nucleotides. Over 8 million TCR beta CDR3 reads came from each mother, compared with about 3.2 million reads from each child. Thymic selection similarly shapes TCR recombination output in related and unrelated pairs, with minor effect from inherited differences. Normalized repertoire overlap was always found to be slightly, but never significantly, higher in related mother-child pairs than in unrelated mother-child pairs. No persistent microchimeric T cell clones were detected, at a sensitivity of approximately 90 clones per million clonotypes. The study used deep NGS to compare TCR beta repertoires of mothers and children, seeking features distinguishing related mother-child pairs from unrelated individuals. The mean age was approximately 41 +/- 4 years for the mothers and approximately 11 +/- 4 years for the children. After adapter ligation was performed with NEBNext reagents, the libraries were sequenced on an Illumina HiSeq 2000 with 100+100 nt paired-end reads. To prevent cross-contamination, the mother and child libraries were prepared a month apart and were sequenced in separate runs. For each donor, between about 500,000 and 2,000,000 distinct TCR beta clonotypes were identified. Naive TCR beta clonotypes were estimated from low-frequency clonotypes matched to each donor's FACS-determined naive share, without sorting.

The sequence came from a boy under 18 in good health. The chain joins TRBV27 to TRBJ1-1; the D gene assignment is ambiguous. The sample consisted of blood. The DNA sequence is given as TGTGCCAGCATTAGAGGAGGGCGGAAGGCTGAAGCTTTCTTT. Translated, this is CASIRGGRKAEAFF.